This entry lists 3 T cell receptor beta chains sequenced from one sample in a study of shared clonotypes between healthy human individuals. Generated by immunoSEQ multiplex PCR, the TCRdb table keeps only in-frame clones and is missing some. Of 400,000 or so clones listed, 90% to 97% are singletons. The source material was memory CD8+ T cells sorted from blood. Subset reported: CD45RO+ cells pooled with CCR7-negative TemRA cells. Every receptor here comes from a man aged 30 to 39 in good health.

The chain couples TRBV28 to TRBJ2-7; the match to TRBD2 covers 10 bases. V trimming: 5 bases; J trimming: 2 bases; junction bases outside the gene matches: 6. This CDR3 is 15 amino acids long. In germline, CDR1 is MDHEN, CDR2 SYDVKM. CDR3 protein: CASSASGGRAYEQYF. As DNA, the CDR3 is TGTGCCAGCAGTGCTAGCGGGGGCCGTGCCTACGAGCAGTACTTC.

J is TRBJ2-1 and V is TRBV6-1, with TRBD2 identical over 13 bases. Germline V gives CDR1 MNHNS, CDR2 SASEGT. The CDR3 totals 19 residues. Trimming cost V 2 bases and J 10 bases; bases outside gene matches: 17. CDR3 in amino acids: CASSEFERVETSGRWEQFF. The CDR3 region has the DNA TGTGCCAGCAGTGAATTTGAGAGGGTGGAGACTAGCGGGAGGTGGGAGCAGTTCTTC.

V is TRBV18 and J is TRBJ2-7; D could derive from TRBD1 or TRBD2 (6 bases each). V was trimmed by 3 bases and J by 4 bases, leaving 13 bases between them. The CDR3 loop spans 14 amino acids. CDR1 KGHSH and CDR2 LQKENI come from the germline V gene. The CDR3 here is CASSPGGAVYEQYF. As DNA, the CDR3 is TGTGCCAGCTCACCGGGGGGCGCGGTTTACGAGCAGTACTTC.